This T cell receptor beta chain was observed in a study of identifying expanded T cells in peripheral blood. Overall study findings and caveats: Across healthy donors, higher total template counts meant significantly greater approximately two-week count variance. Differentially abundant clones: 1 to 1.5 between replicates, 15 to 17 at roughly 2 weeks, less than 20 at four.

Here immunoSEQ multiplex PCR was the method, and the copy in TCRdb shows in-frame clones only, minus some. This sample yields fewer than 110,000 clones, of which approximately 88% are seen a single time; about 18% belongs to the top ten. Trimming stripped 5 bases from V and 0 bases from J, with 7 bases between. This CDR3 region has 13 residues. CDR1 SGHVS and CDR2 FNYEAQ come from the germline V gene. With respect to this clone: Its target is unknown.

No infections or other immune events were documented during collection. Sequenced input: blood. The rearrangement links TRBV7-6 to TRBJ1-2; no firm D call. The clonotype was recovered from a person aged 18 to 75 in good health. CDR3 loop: CASSPGTNYGYTF. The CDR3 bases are TGTGCCAGCAGCCCCGGTACTAACTATGGCTACACCTTC.